This TCR beta chain was found in a study of T cell changes during pregnancy in multiple sclerosis. Germline V gene lookup returns CDR1 SGHDT and CDR2 YYEEEE. CDR3 length equals 16 residues. V lost 4 bases and J lost 3; bases outside the gene matches: 11. The protocol was immunoSEQ multiplex PCR, while the TCRdb copy is restricted to in-frame clones and leaves out a portion. This sample carries more than 30,000 clones, approximately 90% of them seen once, and the ten largest clones take approximately 0.61%. The chain has TRBV5-6 and TRBJ2-7, with TRBD1 matching over 9 bases. This TCR was recovered from a female donor with multiple sclerosis, enrolled in a pregnancy study. The sequenced sample was CD4+ T cells from peripheral blood mononuclear cells, obtained before pregnancy. The CDR3 region is CASSPSPGTGLYEQYF. In DNA, the CDR3 is TGTGCCAGCAGCCCAAGTCCCGGGACAGGGCTCTACGAGCAGTACTTC.